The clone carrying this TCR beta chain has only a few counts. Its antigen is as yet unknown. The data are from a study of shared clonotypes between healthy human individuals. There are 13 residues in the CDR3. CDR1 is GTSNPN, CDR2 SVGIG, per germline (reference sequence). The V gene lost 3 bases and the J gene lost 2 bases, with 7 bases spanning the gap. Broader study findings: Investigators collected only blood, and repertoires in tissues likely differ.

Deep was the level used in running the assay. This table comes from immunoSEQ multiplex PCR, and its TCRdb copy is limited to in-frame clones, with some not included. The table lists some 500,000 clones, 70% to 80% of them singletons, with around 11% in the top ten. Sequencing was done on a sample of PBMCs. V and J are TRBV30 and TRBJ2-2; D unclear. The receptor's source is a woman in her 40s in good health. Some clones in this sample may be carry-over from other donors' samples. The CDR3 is CAWRADNTGELFF. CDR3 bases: TGTGCCTGGAGGGCAGATAACACCGGGGAGCTGTTTTTT.